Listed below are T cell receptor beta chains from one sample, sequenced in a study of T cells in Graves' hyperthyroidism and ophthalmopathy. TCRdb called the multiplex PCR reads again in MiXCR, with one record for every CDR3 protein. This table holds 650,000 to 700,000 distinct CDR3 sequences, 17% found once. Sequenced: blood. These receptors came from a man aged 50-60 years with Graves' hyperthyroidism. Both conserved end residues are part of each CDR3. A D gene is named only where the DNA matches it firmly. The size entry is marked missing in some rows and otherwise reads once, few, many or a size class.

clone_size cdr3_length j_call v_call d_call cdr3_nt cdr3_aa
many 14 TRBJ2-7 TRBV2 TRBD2 TGTGCCAGCAGTGATAGCGGGAGCCTTTACGAGCAGTACTTC CASSDSGSLYEQYF
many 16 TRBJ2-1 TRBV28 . TGTGCCAGCAGGAATACAGGGCGAAGCTCCTACAATGAGCAGTTCTTC CASRNTGRSSYNEQFF
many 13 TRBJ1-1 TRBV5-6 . TGTGCCAGCAGCTCGGAGTTGAACACTGAAGCTTTCTTT CASSSELNTEAFF
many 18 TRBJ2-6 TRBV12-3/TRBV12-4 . TGTGCCAGCAGTTTGAGGGACTTCCCCGGAGTTGGGGCCAACGTCCTGACTTTC CASSLRDFPGVGANVLTF
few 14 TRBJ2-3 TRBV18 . TGTGCCAGCTCACCAAACCCGGGTTGGGATACGCAGTATTTT CASSPNPGWDTQYF
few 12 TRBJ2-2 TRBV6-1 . TGTGCCAGCAGCGGACCCACCGGGGAGCTGTTTTTT CASSGPTGELFF
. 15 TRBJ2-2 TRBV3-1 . TGTGCCAGCAGCCAACACGACCGGAACACCGGGGAGCTGTTTTTT CASSQHDRNTGELFF
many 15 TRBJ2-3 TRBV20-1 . TGCAGTGCTAGTCCCCGTTTGAGGGGCGCAGATACGCAGTATTTT CSASPRLRGADTQYF
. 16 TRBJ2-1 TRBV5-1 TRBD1 TGCGCCAGCAGCTTGGCCCCGACAGGGGGCAGGAATGAGCAGTTCTTC CASSLAPTGGRNEQFF
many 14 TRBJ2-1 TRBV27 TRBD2 TGTGCCAGCAGTTTAACTAGCGCTAACAATGAGCAGTTCTTC CASSLTSANNEQFF
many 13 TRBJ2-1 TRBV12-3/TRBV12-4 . TGTGCCAGCAGCCTACCGGCCCTCAATGAGCAGTTCTTC CASSLPALNEQFF
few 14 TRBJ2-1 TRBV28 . TGTGCCAGCAGTTTGGGTCCCCTTCCACATGAGCAGTTCTTC CASSLGPLPHEQFF
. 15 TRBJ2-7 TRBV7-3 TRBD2 TGTGCCAGCAGCTTGGGGACTAGCGGGAACAATGAGCAGTACTTC CASSLGTSGNNEQYF
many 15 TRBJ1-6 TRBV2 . TGTGCCAGCAGTGAATCCGAAAGCAAAAATTCACCCCTCCACTTT CASSESESKNSPLHF
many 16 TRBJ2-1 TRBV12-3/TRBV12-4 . TGTGCCAGCAGTTTAAATGCGGGATGGGTTTACAATGAGCAGTTCTTC CASSLNAGWVYNEQFF
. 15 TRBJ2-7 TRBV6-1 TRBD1 TGTGCCAGCAATGAAGCGCTGGGACAGGGCTACGAGCAGTACTTC CASNEALGQGYEQYF